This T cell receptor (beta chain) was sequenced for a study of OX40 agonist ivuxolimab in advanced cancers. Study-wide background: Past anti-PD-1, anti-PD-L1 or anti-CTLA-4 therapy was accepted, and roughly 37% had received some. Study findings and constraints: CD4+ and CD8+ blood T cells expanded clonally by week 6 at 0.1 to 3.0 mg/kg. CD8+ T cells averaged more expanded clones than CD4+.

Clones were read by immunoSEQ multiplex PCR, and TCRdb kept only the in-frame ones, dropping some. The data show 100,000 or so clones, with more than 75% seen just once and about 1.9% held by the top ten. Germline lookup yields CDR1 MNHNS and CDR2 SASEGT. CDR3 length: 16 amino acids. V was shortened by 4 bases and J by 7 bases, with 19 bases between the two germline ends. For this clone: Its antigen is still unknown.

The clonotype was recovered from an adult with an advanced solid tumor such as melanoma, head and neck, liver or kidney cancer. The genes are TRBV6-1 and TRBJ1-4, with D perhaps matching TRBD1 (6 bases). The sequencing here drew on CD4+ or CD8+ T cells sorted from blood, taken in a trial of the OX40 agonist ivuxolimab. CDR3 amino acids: CASSGISTGSSEKLFF. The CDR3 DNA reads TGTGCCAGCAGTGGTATCTCCACAGGGTCGTCTGAAAAACTGTTTTTT.